The rows below give T cell receptor beta chains drawn from one sample of a study of shared clonotypes between healthy human individuals. Sequencing used immunoSEQ multiplex PCR; TCRdb keeps in-frame clones, though not all of them. The sample has about 380,000 clones; 96% are singletons. Sequencing used memory CD8+ T cells sorted from blood. The receptors derive from a man under 40 in good health. The CDR3 runs from the conserved cysteine through the conserved F or W. D genes are given only for firm matches. Only some rows state a clone size, as once, few, many or a class for expanded clones.

v_call	clone_size	d_call	j_call	cdr3_nt	cdr3_aa
TRBV29-1	once	.	TRBJ2-5	TGCAGGGCCCTTTGGGAAGAGACCCAGTACTTC	CRALWEETQYF
TRBV2	.	.	TRBJ1-5	TGTGCCAGCATGGAGGGACACTGGGGTGGAAAAGGTCAGCCCCAGCATTTT	CASMEGHWGGKGQPQHF
TRBV7-8	.	.	TRBJ1-5	TGTGCCAGCAGCTTAGAGGGCCCTTGGAGCAATCAGCCCCAGCATTTT	CASSLEGPWSNQPQHF
TRBV5-6	.	.	TRBJ2-1	TGTGCCAGCAGCTTGGCCGACGGCTACAATGAGCAGTTCTTC	CASSLADGYNEQFF
TRBV10-1	.	.	TRBJ1-1	TGCGCCAGCAGTGGGTCCGGGGAGGGCACTGAAGCTTTCTTT	CASSGSGEGTEAFF
TRBV5-1	.	TRBD2	TRBJ2-3	TGCGCCAGCAGAGAAATGGTACTAGCGGGAGTGGATACGCAGTATTTT	CASREMVLAGVDTQYF
TRBV19	.	TRBD2	TRBJ2-1	TGTGCCAGTAGCCCCACCTGGACTAGCGGTCTCAATGAGCAGTTCTTC	CASSPTWTSGLNEQFF
TRBV2	.	TRBD1	TRBJ1-4	TGTGCCAGCAGTGAAAGAGGACAGGGGCGGGAAAAACTGTTTTTT	CASSERGQGREKLFF
TRBV28	once	.	TRBJ2-3	TGTGCCAGCAGTCCCCCCCCCGGTACGCAGTATTTT	CASSPPPGTQYF
TRBV10-3	.	.	TRBJ1-4	TGTGCCATCAGTGAGTCGTTGTTGGAGGGGGTTGATGAAAAACTGTTTTTT	CAISESLLEGVDEKLFF
TRBV19	.	.	TRBJ1-4	TGTGCCAGCACCCCTTATCGAGTAGCAACTAATGAAAAACTGTTTTTT	CASTPYRVATNEKLFF
TRBV5-1	.	TRBD1	TRBJ1-3	TGCGCCAGCAGCTCAGGGGGCGCTGGAAACACCATATATTTT	CASSSGGAGNTIYF
TRBV4-1	.	.	TRBJ2-2	TGCGCCAGCAGCCAAGAAGGGGGAACGAACACCGGGGAGCTGTTTTTT	CASSQEGGTNTGELFF
TRBV9	few	.	TRBJ1-4	TGTGCCAGCAGCGTAGGGACAGCAACTAATGAAAAACTGTTTTTT	CASSVGTATNEKLFF
TRBV5-4	.	.	TRBJ2-2	TGTGCCAGCGGACGACTTGAGAACACCGGGGAGCTGTTTTTT	CASGRLENTGELFF
TRBV5-1	.	.	TRBJ2-5	TGCGCCAGCAGCTTACAAGTCGGTGGCCAAGAGACCCAGTACTTC	CASSLQVGGQETQYF
TRBV2	.	.	TRBJ1-5	TGTGCCAGCAGTGACGGACCCGGGACTTTCAATCAGCCCCAGCATTTT	CASSDGPGTFNQPQHF
TRBV6-5	.	TRBD1	TRBJ2-3	TGTGCCAGCAGTGCATACGACAGGGCTACGCAGTATTTT	CASSAYDRATQYF
TRBV14	.	.	TRBJ2-3	TGTGCCAGCAGCCAAGACGGGGTGGATACGCAGTATTTT	CASSQDGVDTQYF
TRBV28	.	.	TRBJ2-7	TGTGCCAGCAGTAGTATCGGACAGACCAGTCTCTCCTACGAGCAGTACTTC	CASSSIGQTSLSYEQYF
TRBV7-2	.	.	TRBJ2-1	TGTGCCAGCAGTTGGGGGGAGTACTACAATGAGCAGTTCTTC	CASSWGEYYNEQFF
TRBV10-3	.	TRBD2	TRBJ2-1	TGTGCCATCAGTGAGGGACTAGCGGCCTACAATGAGCAGTTCTTC	CAISEGLAAYNEQFF
TRBV7-9	.	.	TRBJ2-5	TGTGCCAGCAGCTTTATTAATGTCCGGGGGGCTCAAGAGACCCAGTACTTC	CASSFINVRGAQETQYF
TRBV2	.	.	TRBJ1-5	TGTGCCAGCAATGCGGAGGGGAGAAGCAATCAGCCCCAGCATTTT	CASNAEGRSNQPQHF
TRBV29-1	.	.	TRBJ2-7	TGCAGCGTCCTTGGGGGAGAGGTGGGTTACGAGCAGTACTTC	CSVLGGEVGYEQYF
TRBV7-8	.	.	TRBJ2-5	TGTGCCAGCAGCGGGACGGGGGAAACGCAAGAGACCCAGTACTTC	CASSGTGETQETQYF
TRBV9	few	TRBD1	TRBJ1-2	TGTGCCAGCAGCGTAGGACAGGGTGGCTACACCTTC	CASSVGQGGYTF
TRBV2	.	.	TRBJ1-5	TGTGCCAGCAGGGAAACAGGATATAGCAATCAGCCCCAGCATTTT	CASRETGYSNQPQHF
TRBV7-9	.	TRBD2	TRBJ2-1	TGTGCCAGCAGCCTGACTAGCGGGAGGGCCGGGGTGCAGTTCTTC	CASSLTSGRAGVQFF
TRBV30	.	.	TRBJ1-1	TGTGCCTGGAGTCCCTTTGGTGAAGCTTTCTTT	CAWSPFGEAFF
TRBV19	.	.	TRBJ2-5	TGTGCCAGTAGTATATCCGAGACCCAGTACTTC	CASSISETQYF
TRBV7-9	.	.	TRBJ2-3	TGTGCCAGCAGCTTAGGGCCCAGGAAAGATACGCAGTATTTT	CASSLGPRKDTQYF
TRBV7-3	.	TRBD1	TRBJ2-1	TGTGCCAGCAGCTTTAGGCCAATGACAGGGGGCTTTAATGAGCAGTTCTTC	CASSFRPMTGGFNEQFF
TRBV6-1	.	TRBD1	TRBJ1-1	TGTGCCAGCACCAGAACAGGGGCAGGGACTGAAGCTTTCTTT	CASTRTGAGTEAFF
TRBV19	.	.	TRBJ2-6	TGTGCCAGTAGCACGGAGGACCTCTCTGGGGCCAACGTCCTGACTTTC	CASSTEDLSGANVLTF
TRBV5-1	.	.	TRBJ2-5	TGCGCCAGCAGCTCTATACTAGACAGGAAGTTGGAGACCCAGTACTTC	CASSSILDRKLETQYF
TRBV5-1	.	.	TRBJ1-5	TGCGCCAGCAGCTTGGCGGGGTCCTATAGCAATCAGCCCCAGCATTTT	CASSLAGSYSNQPQHF
TRBV6-5	.	TRBD2	TRBJ2-1	TGTGCCAGCAGTTACTTGGCTAGCGGGAGCGATGAGCAGTTCTTC	CASSYLASGSDEQFF
TRBV2	.	TRBD2	TRBJ2-1	TGTGCCTCACAGCGGGAGATAGGCAATGAGCAGTTCTTC	CASQREIGNEQFF
TRBV20-1	.	.	TRBJ2-5	TGCAGTGCTTCAGGGGAGACCCAGTACTTC	CSASGETQYF